These T cell receptor beta chains were read from a single sample in a study of cytotoxic CD8 clonotypes in ibrutinib-treated CLL. Assay: immunoSEQ multiplex PCR; the TCRdb copy retains only in-frame clones and omits some. There are around 310,000 clones in the sample; about 77% occur only once, and about 6.3% lies in the top ten. The material was PBMCs, obtained before ibrutinib treatment. Receptor source: a human donor with chronic lymphocytic leukemia. CDR3s include the opening cysteine and the closing phenylalanine or tryptophan. D genes are given only for firm matches. Clone size is not always given. Where it is, it says once, few, many or a class for expanded clones.

d_gene	v_gene	len	abundance	j_gene	CDR3aa	CDR3nt
-	TRBV25-1	16	-	TRBJ1-4	CASSHPGGATNEKLFF	TGTGCCAGCAGTCACCCGGGGGGAGCAACTAATGAAAAACTGTTTTTT
TRBD1	TRBV13	14	-	TRBJ1-1	CASSARGRGTEAFF	TGTGCCAGCAGCGCCAGGGGGCGGGGCACTGAAGCTTTCTTT
-	TRBV12-2	20	-	TRBJ2-3	CASRLAGTSGRALGTDTQYF	TGTGCAAGTCGCTTAGCGGGGACTAGCGGGAGGGCCCTAGGCACAGATACGCAGTATTTT
-	TRBV11-2	13	-	TRBJ2-1	CASSLDRRGVWFF	TGTGCCAGCAGCTTAGATAGGAGAGGGGTTTGGTTCTTC
-	TRBV30	13	-	TRBJ1-2	CAWISRENYGYTF	TGTGCCTGGATTTCCCGGGAGAACTATGGCTACACCTTC
-	TRBV6-4	13	many	TRBJ2-1	CASSDRDYNEQFF	TGTGCCAGCAGTGACCGGGACTACAATGAGCAGTTCTTC
-	TRBV6-5	16	-	TRBJ2-3	CASSYSGRSFTDTQYF	TGTGCCAGCAGTTACTCGGGCCGAAGTTTCACAGATACGCAGTATTTT
TRBD2	TRBV15	17	-	TRBJ2-1	CATSRVLGTSSYNEQFF	TGTGCCACCAGCAGAGTACTCGGGACTAGCTCCTACAATGAGCAGTTCTTC
TRBD2	TRBV4-3	17	-	TRBJ2-7	CASSQVLAGGRSDEQYF	TGCGCCAGCAGCCAGGTTCTAGCGGGAGGGCGGTCCGACGAGCAGTACTTC
-	TRBV5-4	16	-	TRBJ2-2	CASSPPGSTGTGELFF	TGTGCCAGCAGCCCCCCAGGTAGCACGGGCACCGGGGAGCTGTTTTTT
TRBD1	TRBV19	16	-	TRBJ1-2	CASSIDGTAPNYGYTF	TGTGCCAGTAGTATAGATGGGACAGCCCCTAACTATGGCTACACCTTC
-	TRBV30	14	-	TRBJ2-5	CAWSRGAIWETQYF	TGTGCCTGGAGTAGAGGGGCGATATGGGAGACCCAGTACTTC
-	TRBV25-1	16	-	TRBJ2-2	CASSVQGRMDTGELFF	TGTGCCAGCAGCGTCCAGGGGCGTATGGACACCGGGGAGCTGTTTTTT
-	TRBV19	15	-	TRBJ1-2	CASSIKQGLLYGYTF	TGTGCCAGTAGTATCAAACAGGGACTGCTCTATGGCTACACCTTC
TRBD1	TRBV19	14	-	TRBJ1-5	CASSMVQGVQPQHF	TGTGCCAGTAGTATGGTACAGGGGGTTCAGCCCCAGCATTTT
-	TRBV5-8	13	-	TRBJ2-2	CASSGVNTGELFF	TGTGCCAGCAGCGGGGTCAACACCGGGGAGCTGTTTTTT
-	TRBV7-8	17	-	TRBJ1-1	CASSLVLVISGYTEAFF	TGTGCCAGCAGCTTAGTTTTGGTCATTTCAGGGTATACTGAAGCTTTCTTT
TRBD1	TRBV27	16	-	TRBJ1-1	CASSLSKTTGGTEAFF	TGTGCCAGCAGTTTATCGAAGACGACAGGGGGCACTGAAGCTTTCTTT
-	TRBV4-3	15	-	TRBJ1-4	CASSPNPNTNEKLFF	TGCGCCAGCAGCCCTAACCCGAACACAAATGAAAAACTGTTTTTT
TRBD2	TRBV18	18	-	TRBJ2-7	CASSPVGLAGGNMYEQYF	TGTGCCAGCTCACCAGTTGGACTAGCGGGAGGAAATATGTACGAGCAGTACTTC
TRBD2	TRBV2	16	-	TRBJ2-7	CASSEVRLAGDYEQYF	TGTGCCAGCAGTGAAGTGAGACTAGCGGGAGATTACGAGCAGTACTTC